This T cell receptor beta chain is drawn from a study of T-cell memory formation after mild COVID-19. General study findings and limits: Mainly in CM and EM were contracting CD4+ clones; CD8+ were in EMRA. From day 15 to 85, contracting clones were balanced between CD4 and CD8, whereas later expanders leaned toward CD4+. The SARS-CoV-2 specificity of second-wave clones reaching peak at day 37 remained unverified.

For this clonotype: Its matching antigen is unknown.

V shed 4 bases, J shed 2 bases, and the junction held 5 bases outside the gene matches. CDR3 length: 14 amino acids. Per the germline V gene, CDR1 is SGHKS and CDR2 is YYEKEE (reference sequence). After 5'RACE with constant-segment primers, TCR alpha and TCR beta cDNA libraries carrying sample barcodes and UMIs were obtained. TCRdb called the 5' RACE reads again in MiXCR, with one record for every CDR3 protein. The table has over 350,000 distinct CDR3 sequences, roughly 15% seen once. Input material: PBMCs or a T cell subset sorted from them (not recorded which). V gene TRBV5-5 combines with J gene TRBJ2-7; 8 nucleotides line up with TRBD2. This clonotype originated in a man between 18 and 29 years old who had mild COVID-19 (a few samples of this study predate the infection). Cell type and time point are not known. The CDR3 loop reads CASSTGGVAYEQYF. As DNA, the CDR3 is TGTGCCAGCAGCACGGGGGGGGTGGCCTACGAGCAGTACTTC.